This T cell receptor (beta chain) stems from a study of cytomegalovirus exposure and HLA in healthy donors. Study-level points and caveats: A later look showed TCR association rates differing by HLA locus, highest for DRB1 and lowest for HLA-C.

PCR involved 60 Vbeta and 13 Jbeta primers. TCRdb's table, derived via immunoSEQ multiplex PCR, lists solely in-frame clones and lacks some. The repertoire holds fewer than 250,000 clones, with 60% to 80% as singletons. This clone was counted a few times. Its antigen is not identified. Germline V CDR1 and CDR2: MNHEY, SMNVEV (reference sequence). The CDR3 is 17 amino acids. With 5 bases clipped from V and 1 base from J, the junction kept 7 bases outside the gene matches. V gene TRBV27 combines with J gene TRBJ2-5; TRBD2 matches 13 bases. The receptor was isolated from a male donor in good health and CMV-seronegative. Specimen: PBMCs. CDR3 region: CASSPIRLAGGQETQYF. In DNA, the CDR3 is TGTGCCAGCAGTCCCATTCGACTAGCGGGAGGCCAAGAGACCCAGTACTTC.